This is a list of T cell receptor beta chains from one sample in a study of blood T cells in healthy people across ages. One entry per CDR3 protein results from TCRdb running MiXCR on the 5' RACE reads. The sample lists hundreds of thousands of distinct CDR3 sequences, over 40% occurring once. The specimen was blood. Source of these receptors: a man older than 75 in good health. Both conserved end residues are part of each CDR3. The D gene is left open where the match is weak. The size entry is marked missing in some rows and otherwise reads once, few, many or a size class.

d_call: TRBD2
v_call: TRBV5-1
clone_size: -
j_call: TRBJ2-1
cdr3_nt: TGCGCCAGCAGGCGACTAGCGGTTGACAATGAGCAGTTCTTC
cdr3_aa: CASRRLAVDNEQFF

d_call: TRBD1
v_call: TRBV19
clone_size: few
j_call: TRBJ1-4
cdr3_nt: TGTGCCAGTAGTCCGCGGGACAGGGAGTCTGAAAAACTGTTTTTT
cdr3_aa: CASSPRDRESEKLFF

d_call: -
v_call: TRBV4-3
clone_size: many
j_call: TRBJ2-1
cdr3_nt: TGCGCCAGCAGCCAGGGCGGGGGCGAGGGGCAGTTCTTC
cdr3_aa: CASSQGGGEGQFF

d_call: -
v_call: TRBV30
clone_size: many
j_call: TRBJ2-5
cdr3_nt: TGTGCCTGGAGTGGGGGGTTGCAAGAGACCCAGTACTTC
cdr3_aa: CAWSGGLQETQYF

d_call: -
v_call: TRBV6-5
clone_size: few
j_call: TRBJ1-5
cdr3_nt: TGTGCCAGCAGTCCGACCCGATTCAATCAGCCCCAGCATTTT
cdr3_aa: CASSPTRFNQPQHF

d_call: -
v_call: TRBV5-8
clone_size: -
j_call: TRBJ2-3
cdr3_nt: TGTGCCAGCAGCTTGGGACGGGGGCGGGATTTTACAGATACGCAGTATTTT
cdr3_aa: CASSLGRGRDFTDTQYF

d_call: TRBD1
v_call: TRBV5-1
clone_size: once
j_call: TRBJ2-1
cdr3_nt: TGCGCCAGCAGCTTGGGGACAGGGTTACACGAGCAGTTCTTC
cdr3_aa: CASSLGTGLHEQFF

d_call: -
v_call: TRBV4-3
clone_size: few
j_call: TRBJ2-6
cdr3_nt: TGCGCCAGCAGCCAAGCTGGGTCTCCCTTCTCTGGGGCCAACGTCCTGACTTTC
cdr3_aa: CASSQAGSPFSGANVLTF

d_call: TRBD2
v_call: TRBV9
clone_size: -
j_call: TRBJ2-3
cdr3_nt: TGTGCCAGCAGCTTTAGCGGGAGCGCAGATACGCAGTATTTT
cdr3_aa: CASSFSGSADTQYF

d_call: -
v_call: TRBV19
clone_size: -
j_call: TRBJ2-5
cdr3_nt: -
cdr3_aa: CASTSGAGLQETQYF

d_call: TRBD2
v_call: TRBV7-3
clone_size: -
j_call: TRBJ2-4
cdr3_nt: TGTGCCAGCAGCTCCGACGGGGGGGCCAAAAGCATTCAGTACTTC
cdr3_aa: CASSSDGGAKSIQYF

d_call: -
v_call: TRBV10-1
clone_size: many
j_call: TRBJ2-1
cdr3_nt: TGCGCCAGCAGGAAGGACAGTTCCTACGGTGAGCAGTTCTTC
cdr3_aa: CASRKDSSYGEQFF

d_call: -
v_call: TRBV4-2
clone_size: -
j_call: TRBJ2-3
cdr3_nt: TGTGCCTGCAGCGAGGGGCAGAACACAGATACGCAGTATTTT
cdr3_aa: CACSEGQNTDTQYF

d_call: -
v_call: TRBV18
clone_size: -
j_call: TRBJ2-1
cdr3_nt: TGTGCCAGCTCACCATCGGGACCGAACAATGAGCAGTTCTTC
cdr3_aa: CASSPSGPNNEQFF

d_call: TRBD2
v_call: TRBV5-1
clone_size: many
j_call: TRBJ2-7
cdr3_nt: TGCGCCAGCAGCTCAGGACTAGCGGGGGGGTATTACACCTACGAGCAGTACTTC
cdr3_aa: CASSSGLAGGYYTYEQYF

d_call: TRBD2
v_call: TRBV28
clone_size: -
j_call: TRBJ2-5
cdr3_nt: TGTGCCAGCAGTAAAAGCGGGAGGGCCTCAGAATTCAAAGAGACCCAGTACTTC
cdr3_aa: CASSKSGRASEFKETQYF

d_call: -
v_call: TRBV11-3
clone_size: -
j_call: TRBJ2-5
cdr3_nt: TGTGCCAGCAGCCGGGGCGGTCGGGAGACCCAGTACTTC
cdr3_aa: CASSRGGRETQYF

d_call: -
v_call: TRBV7-9
clone_size: few
j_call: TRBJ2-3
cdr3_nt: TGTGCCAGCAGCCCTCCGCGCGGGCGGGAAGATACGCAGTATTTT
cdr3_aa: CASSPPRGREDTQYF

d_call: -
v_call: TRBV27
clone_size: -
j_call: TRBJ2-3
cdr3_nt: TGTGCCAGCAGAGCTAAAGGGGCGGGGAGACCACCCACAGATACGCAGTATTTT
cdr3_aa: CASRAKGAGRPPTDTQYF

d_call: -
v_call: TRBV12-3/TRBV12-4
clone_size: -
j_call: TRBJ2-5
cdr3_nt: TGTGCCAGCAGACTACATGGTCTCCAAGAGACCCAGTACTTC
cdr3_aa: CASRLHGLQETQYF

d_call: -
v_call: TRBV6-1
clone_size: -
j_call: TRBJ2-5
cdr3_nt: TGTGCCTGCAGTGAAGCAGGAAGGGTGGGGACCCAGTACTTC
cdr3_aa: CACSEAGRVGTQYF

d_call: -
v_call: TRBV10-3
clone_size: -
j_call: TRBJ2-3
cdr3_nt: TGTGCCATCTCTCACACTCTATCGACTTCGGGGTTATCCACAGATACGCAGTATTTT
cdr3_aa: CAISHTLSTSGLSTDTQYF

d_call: TRBD2
v_call: TRBV12-3/TRBV12-4
clone_size: -
j_call: TRBJ2-3
cdr3_nt: TGTGCCAGCAGTTCCCGTCTAGCGGACACTAGCGCAGATACGCAGTATTTT
cdr3_aa: CASSSRLADTSADTQYF

d_call: -
v_call: TRBV7-2
clone_size: -
j_call: TRBJ2-1
cdr3_nt: TGTGCCAGCAGCTTGTTCGGGGGTGAGCAGTTCTTC
cdr3_aa: CASSLFGGEQFF

d_call: TRBD1
v_call: TRBV27
clone_size: -
j_call: TRBJ2-3
cdr3_nt: TGTGCCAACAGAGCCGGGACAGGGATGCAGGCAGATACGCAGTATTTT
cdr3_aa: CANRAGTGMQADTQYF

d_call: TRBD2
v_call: TRBV12-5
clone_size: -
j_call: TRBJ2-3
cdr3_nt: TGTGCTAGTGGTCCCGGACTAGCGGGGGGCCCCACAGATACGCAGTATTTT
cdr3_aa: CASGPGLAGGPTDTQYF

d_call: TRBD1
v_call: TRBV15
clone_size: -
j_call: TRBJ2-7
cdr3_nt: TGTGCCACCAGCAGAGCGGCGACAGGGGGCGGCTTTCTTTCCTACGAGCAGTACTTC
cdr3_aa: CATSRAATGGGFLSYEQYF

d_call: -
v_call: TRBV7-9
clone_size: -
j_call: TRBJ2-3
cdr3_nt: TGTGCCAGCAGCTCCAAGGGAGGCCCCGCAGATACGCAGTATTTT
cdr3_aa: CASSSKGGPADTQYF

d_call: TRBD2
v_call: TRBV30
clone_size: -
j_call: TRBJ2-3
cdr3_nt: TGTGCCTGGAGCAAGAGCGGGAGGCCCATCTATCCAGATACGCAGTATTTT
cdr3_aa: CAWSKSGRPIYPDTQYF

d_call: TRBD1
v_call: TRBV20-1
clone_size: few
j_call: TRBJ2-7
cdr3_nt: TGCAGTGCTAGAGAATACAGGGGGCGGTACGAGCAGTACTTC
cdr3_aa: CSAREYRGRYEQYF

d_call: TRBD1
v_call: TRBV2
clone_size: -
j_call: TRBJ1-2
cdr3_nt: TGTGCCAGCAGTCGACAGGGGGCGGATGGCTACACCTTC
cdr3_aa: CASSRQGADGYTF